The TCR beta chain described here comes from a study of CD8 T cells in Susac syndrome (dated by TCRdb to between 2019 and 2020). Looking at the study overall: Whether CD8+ T cell activation and differentiation in Susac syndrome was antigen driven was tested using repertoire sequencing. The study compared CD8+ T cell repertoire clonality among around 11 healthy donors, roughly 14 Susac syndrome patients and some 16 multiple sclerosis patients. Findings and caveats that apply to the study as a whole: The number of individuals in the TCR sequencing and HLA analysis was acknowledged as relatively small.

About this clonotype: This receptor's antigen is unknown. No base-level quality is on record; no much larger clone is a single base apart.

Its CDR3 holds 14 amino acids, cysteine through phenylalanine. Only CDR3 DNA is held: 42 bases, read in frame from base 1. Trimming costs V 4 bases and J 4 bases, and their ends lie 13 bases apart. RNA was extracted using the RNeasy kit, and roughly 0.5 to 1 microgram was reverse transcribed with random hexamers. The immunoSEQ multiplex PCR assay, which covers 54 Vbeta and 13 Jbeta segments, was used to amplify TCR beta CDR3 regions. Bias from PCR amplification was corrected by using a synthetic template baseline for primer optimization and for computational correction. The authors processed their data as follows. Reads were assigned to V, D and J genes according to IMGT and analyzed in immunoSEQ Analyzer, with only productive sequences retained. Clonality was computed as one minus Shannon entropy normalized by log2 of the number of productive unique sequences. For each patient and control, public and private clones were evaluated among the 100 most prevalent clones. A clone was defined as Susac-specific if it was absent from the healthy and MS cohorts, from 1052 published viral clones and from other ImmuneACCESS disease sequences. TCRdb trimmed public reads at Q25 via fastp, called clones via MiXCR and kept in-frame beta chains. Rows merge per CDR3 protein into single entries with the most common DNA and genes. These V and J calls rely on TCRdb rather than the paper's analysis. This sample has more than 200,000 distinct CDR3 sequences in its table, and approximately 90% of those were observed once. In total, the top ten clones hold around 0.15% of the sample.

High-throughput TCR beta sequencing profiled peripheral blood CD8+ and CD4+ T cells from healthy donors, Susac syndrome patients and multiple sclerosis patients. Multiple sclerosis controls were treatment-naive patients with stable or active relapsing-remitting disease fulfilling revised McDonald criteria. CD8+ TEMRA cells were enriched by FACS, while bulk CD8+ and CD4+ T cells were purified by magnetic negative isolation. Blood was drawn into EDTA tubes, processed within 24 hours, and PBMCs were isolated by density gradient centrifugation. PBMCs intended for TCR sequencing were cryopreserved in liquid nitrogen and were subsequently thawed in a 37 degrees C water bath. The sorted or isolated CD4+, CD8+ and CD8+ TEMRA cells reached a purity of at least 90%.

The sequenced sample was CD8+ T cells from PBMCs. The receptor was isolated from a human donor with multiple sclerosis. The rearranged chain carries TRBV12-3 or TRBV12-4 and TRBJ1-1, and possibly TRBD1, on 6 matching bases. The CDR3 reads CASSSQGSGTEAFF. DNA sequence: TGTGCCAGCAGTTCCCAGGGGTCTGGCACTGAAGCTTTCTTT.